These T cell receptor beta chains were read from a single sample in a study of shared clonotypes between healthy human individuals. Only in-frame clones appear in the TCRdb table, and some are missing; sequencing was by immunoSEQ multiplex PCR. The repertoire holds 330,000 or so clones, with less than 75% as singletons. The sample consisted of memory CD4+ T cells sorted from blood. The source is a man aged 25-40 years in good health. CDR3s include the opening cysteine and the closing phenylalanine or tryptophan. D genes are given only for firm matches. Part of the rows lack a size; the others show once, few, many or a class for expanded clones.

TRBJ1-4	NA	TRBV10-2	NA	13	CASSDRGGEKLFF	TGCGCCAGCAGTGACAGGGGAGGCGAAAAACTGTTTTTT
TRBJ2-1	NA	TRBV5-1	NA	13	CASSSMGYNEQFF	TGCGCCAGCAGCTCAATGGGCTACAATGAGCAGTTCTTC
TRBJ2-3	TRBD2	TRBV9	NA	17	CASSVSSAGAGTDTQYF	TGTGCCAGCAGCGTATCCTCAGCGGGAGCGGGAACAGATACGCAGTATTTT
TRBJ2-3	NA	TRBV28	NA	15	CASSSTRGGTDTQYF	TGTGCCAGCAGTTCGACCAGGGGCGGCACAGATACGCAGTATTTT
TRBJ1-1	NA	TRBV6-5	few	14	CASSYRGTFTEAFF	TGTGCCAGCAGTTACCGGGGGACATTCACTGAAGCTTTCTTT
TRBJ1-1	TRBD1	TRBV7-9	NA	15	CASSPYGQGATEAFF	TGTGCCAGCAGCCCCTACGGACAGGGGGCCACTGAAGCTTTCTTT
TRBJ2-3	NA	TRBV7-9	once	12	CASSFTADTQYF	TGTGCCAGCAGCTTCACAGCAGATACGCAGTATTTT
TRBJ1-4	TRBD1	TRBV28	NA	15	CASSSRTGSGEKLFF	TGTGCCAGCAGTTCCCGGACAGGTTCAGGTGAAAAACTGTTTTTT
TRBJ1-1	NA	TRBV7-8	once	14	CASSLGAANTEAFF	TGTGCCAGCAGCTTAGGCGCGGCAAACACTGAAGCTTTCTTT
TRBJ2-3	NA	TRBV7-3	once	14	CASSLNPSYDTQYF	TGTGCCAGCAGCTTAAACCCATCATACGATACGCAGTATTTT
TRBJ2-1	NA	TRBV19	NA	15	CASSPWLATYNEQFF	TGTGCCAGTAGTCCGTGGCTAGCGACCTACAATGAGCAGTTCTTC
TRBJ2-3	TRBD2	TRBV7-9	NA	13	CASSGLAGDTQYF	TGTGCCAGCAGTGGACTAGCGGGAGATACGCAGTATTTT
TRBJ2-3	NA	TRBV4-2	NA	14	CASSPRGRTDTQYF	TGTGCCAGCAGCCCCAGGGGACGCACAGATACGCAGTATTTT
TRBJ2-2	TRBD1	TRBV18	NA	16	CASSPDRGLRTGELFF	TGTGCCAGCTCACCTGACAGGGGGCTGCGGACCGGGGAGCTGTTTTTT
TRBJ2-7	TRBD2	TRBV18	NA	14	CASSQTSDSYEQYF	TGTGCCAGCTCACAAACTAGCGACTCCTACGAGCAGTACTTC
TRBJ2-2	NA	TRBV23-1	NA	17	CASSQQGHARITGELFF	TGCGCCAGCAGTCAGCAGGGACACGCGCGCATTACCGGGGAGCTGTTTTTT
TRBJ2-7	NA	TRBV5-6	NA	15	CASSLVNGRVYEQYF	TGTGCCAGCAGCTTGGTGAACGGGCGGGTTTACGAGCAGTACTTC
TRBJ1-1	NA	TRBV10-3	NA	14	CAISESAGNTEAFF	TGTGCCATCAGTGAGTCCGCAGGAAACACTGAAGCTTTCTTT
TRBJ1-2	TRBD1	TRBV28	NA	16	CASRGTGGKLVNGYTF	TGTGCCAGCAGGGGGACAGGGGGCAAACTGGTGAATGGCTACACCTTC
TRBJ2-1	NA	TRBV29-1	NA	15	CSVRLAQSSYNEQFF	TGCAGCGTTCGGCTAGCCCAAAGCTCCTACAATGAGCAGTTCTTC
TRBJ2-5	TRBD2	TRBV5-1	once	16	CASSYGLAGGGETQYF	TGCGCCAGCAGCTACGGACTAGCGGGAGGGGGGGAGACCCAGTACTTC
TRBJ2-3	TRBD2	TRBV5-4	NA	15	CASSLDGRAGDTQYF	TGTGCCAGCAGCTTGGACGGGAGGGCCGGAGATACGCAGTATTTT
TRBJ2-7	NA	TRBV4-1	NA	11	CASSQDYEQYF	TGCGCCAGCAGCCAAGATTACGAGCAGTACTTC
TRBJ1-1	TRBD1	TRBV6-5	NA	15	CASSLGTGWDTEAFF	TGTGCCAGCAGCCTCGGGACAGGGTGGGACACTGAAGCTTTCTTT
TRBJ2-7	NA	TRBV11-2	NA	13	CASSRDRGYEQYF	TGTGCCAGCAGCCGGGACCGCGGCTACGAGCAGTACTTC
TRBJ2-7	NA	TRBV7-2	NA	15	CASSATRGSSSEQYF	TGTGCCAGCAGCGCGACCCGGGGGTCGTCGAGCGAGCAGTACTTC
TRBJ2-3	NA	TRBV25-1	NA	11	CASRTGTAQYF	TGTGCCAGCAGAACAGGAACGGCGCAGTATTTT
TRBJ1-1	TRBD1	TRBV15	NA	15	CATTTGVKSNTEAFF	TGTGCCACCACCACAGGGGTTAAATCCAACACTGAAGCTTTCTTT
TRBJ2-1	NA	TRBV7-8	NA	12	CASSVRTNEQFF	TGTGCCAGCAGCGTAAGGACGAATGAGCAGTTCTTC
TRBJ1-4	NA	TRBV6-1	NA	18	CASSEQAGSYGPSGGTFF	TGTGCCAGCAGTGAACAGGCAGGGAGTTATGGGCCGTCCGGAGGTACGTTTTTT
TRBJ2-7	NA	TRBV28	NA	14	CASIGAGKAYEQYF	TGTGCCAGCATAGGGGCAGGGAAGGCCTACGAGCAGTACTTC
TRBJ1-5	NA	TRBV25-1	few	13	CASSESGIQPQHF	TGTGCCAGCAGTGAATCTGGAATCCAGCCCCAGCATTTT
TRBJ2-2	NA	TRBV4-3	NA	16	CASSERGRGSTGELFF	TGCGCCAGCAGCGAAAGGGGCAGGGGTAGCACCGGGGAGCTGTTTTTT
TRBJ2-2	TRBD2	TRBV28	NA	17	CATSRGGVGIPPGELFF	TGTGCCACTAGCCGGGGGGGCGTCGGGATTCCCCCCGGGGAGCTGTTTTTT
TRBJ2-7	NA	TRBV18	NA	15	CASSPSMRGNYEQYF	TGTGCCAGCTCACCTAGTATGCGGGGAAACTACGAGCAGTACTTC
TRBJ2-6	NA	TRBV15	NA	15	CATSRDGPGANVLTF	TGTGCCACCAGCAGAGACGGGCCTGGGGCCAACGTCCTGACTTTC
TRBJ1-2	TRBD1	TRBV18	NA	16	CASSRDRGASPYGYTF	TGTGCCAGCTCACGGGACAGGGGGGCCAGTCCCTATGGCTACACCTTC
TRBJ2-7	TRBD1	TRBV6-6	NA	13	CASRNRGPYEQYF	TGTGCCAGCAGAAACAGGGGCCCCTACGAGCAGTACTTC
TRBJ1-1	TRBD1	TRBV27	few	15	CASSSNRGFNTEAFF	TGTGCCAGCAGTTCAAACAGGGGGTTCAACACTGAAGCTTTCTTT